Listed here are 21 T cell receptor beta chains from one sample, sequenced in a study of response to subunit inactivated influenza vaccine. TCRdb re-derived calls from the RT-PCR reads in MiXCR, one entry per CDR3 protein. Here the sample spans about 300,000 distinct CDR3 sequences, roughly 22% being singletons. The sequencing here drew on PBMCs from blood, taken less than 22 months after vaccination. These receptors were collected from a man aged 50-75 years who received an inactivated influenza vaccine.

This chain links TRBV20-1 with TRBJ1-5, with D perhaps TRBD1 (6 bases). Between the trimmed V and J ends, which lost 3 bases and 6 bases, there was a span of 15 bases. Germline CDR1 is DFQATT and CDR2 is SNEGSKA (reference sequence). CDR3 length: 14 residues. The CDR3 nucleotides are TGCAGTGCTAGGCCTGGGGGGGCAGCTCAGCCCCAGCATTTT. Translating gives CSARPGGAAQPQHF.

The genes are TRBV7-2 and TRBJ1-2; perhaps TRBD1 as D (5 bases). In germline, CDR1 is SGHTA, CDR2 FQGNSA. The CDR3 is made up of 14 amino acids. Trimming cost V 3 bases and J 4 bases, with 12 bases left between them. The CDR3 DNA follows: TGTGCCAGCAGCTTCATCGACAGAACCTATGGCTACACCTTC. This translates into CASSFIDRTYGYTF.

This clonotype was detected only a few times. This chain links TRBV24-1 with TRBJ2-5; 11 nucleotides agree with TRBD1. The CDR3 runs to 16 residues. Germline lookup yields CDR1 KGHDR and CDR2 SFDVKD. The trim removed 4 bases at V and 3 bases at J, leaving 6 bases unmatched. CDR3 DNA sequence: TGTGCCACCAGTGAGTCGGGACAGGGGGTAGAAGAGACCCAGTACTTC. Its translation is CATSESGQGVEETQYF.

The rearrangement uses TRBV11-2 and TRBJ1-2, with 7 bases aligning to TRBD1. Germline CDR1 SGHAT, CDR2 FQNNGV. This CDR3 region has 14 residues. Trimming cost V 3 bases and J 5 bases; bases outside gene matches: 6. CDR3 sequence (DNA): TGTGCCAGCAGCTTGACAGGGAGTTCATATGGCTACACCTTC. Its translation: CASSLTGSSYGYTF. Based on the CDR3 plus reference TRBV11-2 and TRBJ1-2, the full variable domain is EAGVAQSPRYKIIEKRQSVAFWCNPISGHATLYWYQQILGQGPKLLIQFQNNGVVDDSQLPKDRFSAERLKGVDSTLKIQPAKLEDSAVYLCASSLTGSSYGYTFGSGTRLTVV.

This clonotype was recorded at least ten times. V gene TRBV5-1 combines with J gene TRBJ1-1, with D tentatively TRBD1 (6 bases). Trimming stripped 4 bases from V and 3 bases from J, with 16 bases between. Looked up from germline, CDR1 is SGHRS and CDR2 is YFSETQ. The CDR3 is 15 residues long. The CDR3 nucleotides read TGCGCCAGCAGCAAGGGGGGGGGCAGGGACACTGAAGCTTTCTTT. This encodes CASSKGGGRDTEAFF.

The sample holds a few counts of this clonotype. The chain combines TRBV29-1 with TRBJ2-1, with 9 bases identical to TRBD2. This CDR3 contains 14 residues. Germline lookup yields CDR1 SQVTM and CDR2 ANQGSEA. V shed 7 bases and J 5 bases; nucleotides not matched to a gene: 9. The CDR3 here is CSATAGLAHNEQFF. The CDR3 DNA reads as TGCAGCGCGACGGCGGGACTAGCTCACAATGAGCAGTTCTTC.

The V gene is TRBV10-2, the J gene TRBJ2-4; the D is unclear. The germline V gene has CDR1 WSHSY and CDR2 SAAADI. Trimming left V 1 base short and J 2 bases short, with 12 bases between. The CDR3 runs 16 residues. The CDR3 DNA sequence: TGCGCCAGCAGTGAGTTTAACATGGTAACCAAAAACATTCAGTACTTC. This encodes CASSEFNMVTKNIQYF.

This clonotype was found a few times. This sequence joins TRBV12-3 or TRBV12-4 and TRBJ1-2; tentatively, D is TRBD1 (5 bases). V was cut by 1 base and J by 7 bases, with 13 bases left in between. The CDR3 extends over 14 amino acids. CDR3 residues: CASSLGGGGRGYTF. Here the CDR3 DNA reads TGTGCCAGCAGTTTAGGGGGCGGCGGACGTGGCTACACCTTC.

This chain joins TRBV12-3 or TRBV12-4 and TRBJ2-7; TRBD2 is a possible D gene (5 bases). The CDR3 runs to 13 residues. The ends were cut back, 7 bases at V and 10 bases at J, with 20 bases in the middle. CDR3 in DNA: TGTGCCAGCACCACTTCCAAAGTAGGAGGTCAGTACTTC. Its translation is CASTTSKVGGQYF.

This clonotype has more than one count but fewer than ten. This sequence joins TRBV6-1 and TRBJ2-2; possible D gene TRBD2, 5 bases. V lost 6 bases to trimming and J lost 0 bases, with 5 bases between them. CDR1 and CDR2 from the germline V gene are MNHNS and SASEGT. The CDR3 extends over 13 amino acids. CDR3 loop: CASREANTGELFF. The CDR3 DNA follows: TGTGCCAGCAGGGAGGCGAACACCGGGGAGCTGTTTTTT.

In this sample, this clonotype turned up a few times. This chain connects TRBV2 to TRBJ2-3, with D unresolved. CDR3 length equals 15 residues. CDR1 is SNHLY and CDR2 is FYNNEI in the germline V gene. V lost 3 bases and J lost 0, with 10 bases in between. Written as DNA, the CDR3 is TGTGCCAGCAGTGATCGCGATCCTAGCACAGATACGCAGTATTTT. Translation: CASSDRDPSTDTQYF.

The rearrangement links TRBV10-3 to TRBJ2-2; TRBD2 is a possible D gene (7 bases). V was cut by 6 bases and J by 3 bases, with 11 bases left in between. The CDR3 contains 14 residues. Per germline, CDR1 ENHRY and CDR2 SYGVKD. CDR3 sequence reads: CAISGGPDTGELFF. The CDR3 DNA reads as TGTGCCATCAGCGGGGGGCCGGACACCGGGGAGCTGTTTTTT.

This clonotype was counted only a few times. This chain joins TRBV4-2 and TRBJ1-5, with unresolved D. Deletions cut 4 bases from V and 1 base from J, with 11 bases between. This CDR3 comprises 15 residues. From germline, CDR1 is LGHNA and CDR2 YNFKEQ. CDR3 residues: CASSPERGSNQPQHF. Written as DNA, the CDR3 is TGTGCCAGCAGCCCAGAACGAGGAAGCAATCAGCCCCAGCATTTT.

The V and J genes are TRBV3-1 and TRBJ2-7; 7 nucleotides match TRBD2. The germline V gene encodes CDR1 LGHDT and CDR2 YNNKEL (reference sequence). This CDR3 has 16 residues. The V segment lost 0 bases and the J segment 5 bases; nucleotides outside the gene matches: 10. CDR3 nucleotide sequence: TGTGCCAGCAGCCAAGAATTGCGCGGGAGAGGCCACGAGCAGTACTTC. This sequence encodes CASSQELRGRGHEQYF.

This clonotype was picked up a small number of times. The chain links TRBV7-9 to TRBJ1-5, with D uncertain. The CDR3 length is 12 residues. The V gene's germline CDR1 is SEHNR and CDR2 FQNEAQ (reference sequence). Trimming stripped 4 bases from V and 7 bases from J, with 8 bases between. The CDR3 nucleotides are TGTGCCAGCAGCTGGCTAGGGCAGCCCCAGCATTTT. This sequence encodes CASSWLGQPQHF.

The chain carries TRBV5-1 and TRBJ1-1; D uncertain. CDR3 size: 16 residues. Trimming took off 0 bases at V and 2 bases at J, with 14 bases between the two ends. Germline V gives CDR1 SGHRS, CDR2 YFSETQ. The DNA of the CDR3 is TGCGCCAGCAGCTTGGGGCTCCAGACAAGCAACACTGAAGCTTTCTTT. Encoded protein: CASSLGLQTSNTEAFF.

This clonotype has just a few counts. This CDR3 is CASSFWGRAGTDTQYF. Written as DNA, the CDR3 is TGTGCCAGCAGCTTCTGGGGGAGGGCGGGCACAGATACGCAGTATTTT. The V call is TRBV7-2, the J call TRBJ2-3; TRBD2 aligns across 7 bases. V lost 3 bases, J lost 1 base, and 7 bases stayed unmatched. This CDR3 comprises 16 residues. Germline lookup yields CDR1 SGHTA and CDR2 FQGNSA.

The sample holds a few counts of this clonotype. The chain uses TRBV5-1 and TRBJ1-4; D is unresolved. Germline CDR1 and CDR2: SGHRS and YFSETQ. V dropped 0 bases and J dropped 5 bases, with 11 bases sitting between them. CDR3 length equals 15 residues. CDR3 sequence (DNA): TGCGCCAGCAGCTTGGCGGGGTCCAGAAATGAAAAACTGTTTTTT. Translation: CASSLAGSRNEKLFF.

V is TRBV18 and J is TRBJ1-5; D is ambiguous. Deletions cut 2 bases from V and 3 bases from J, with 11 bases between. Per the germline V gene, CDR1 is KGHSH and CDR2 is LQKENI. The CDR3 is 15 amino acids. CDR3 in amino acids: CASSPIEGPNQPQHF. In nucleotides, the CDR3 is TGTGCCAGCTCACCAATTGAGGGTCCCAATCAGCCCCAGCATTTT. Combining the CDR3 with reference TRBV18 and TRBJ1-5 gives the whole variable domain NAGVMQNPRHLVRRRGQEARLRCSPMKGHSHVYWYRQLPEEGLKFMVYLQKENIIDESGMPKERFSAEFPKEGPSILRIQQVVRGDSAAYFCASSPIEGPNQPQHFGDGTRLSIL.

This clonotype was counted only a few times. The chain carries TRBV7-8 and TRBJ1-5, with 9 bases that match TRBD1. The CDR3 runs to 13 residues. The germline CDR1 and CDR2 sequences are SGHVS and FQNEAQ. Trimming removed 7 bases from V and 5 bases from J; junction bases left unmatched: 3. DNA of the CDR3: TGTGCCAGCACCCGGACAGGGGATCAGCCCCAGCATTTT. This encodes CASTRTGDQPQHF.

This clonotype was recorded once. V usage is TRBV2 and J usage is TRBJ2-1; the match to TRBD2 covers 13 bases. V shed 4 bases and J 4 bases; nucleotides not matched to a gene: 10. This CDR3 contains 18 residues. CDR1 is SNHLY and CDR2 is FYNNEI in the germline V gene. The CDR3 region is CASSVTSGGPILYNEQFF. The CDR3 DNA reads TGTGCCAGCAGTGTGACTAGCGGGGGGCCGATCTTATACAATGAGCAGTTCTTC.